This entry lists 6 T cell receptor beta chains sequenced from one sample in a study of blood T cell repertoires in COVID-19. Method: immunoSEQ multiplex PCR; TCRdb's copy keeps in-frame clones and lacks some. The table lists roughly 160,000 clones, around 82% of them singletons. Sequencing was performed on peripheral blood. These receptors originate from a woman older than 75 with acute or convalescent COVID-19.

The chain uses TRBV10-3 and TRBJ2-7; D not resolved. Trimming removed 0 bases from V and 6 bases from J, with 9 bases in between. The germline V gene has CDR1 ENHRY and CDR2 SYGVKD. The CDR3 spans 13 residues. The CDR3 DNA sequence: TGTGCCATCAGTGAGTCGGTTTCCGGCGAGCAGTACTTC. It specifies CAISESVSGEQYF.

The V and J genes are TRBV19 and TRBJ2-3; TRBD2 matches 14 bases. The V gene's germline CDR1 is LNHDA and CDR2 SQIVND (reference sequence). Trimming removed 9 bases from V and 5 bases from J; junction bases left unmatched: 7. The CDR3 runs 15 residues. CDR3 loop: CASRTSGGRVDTQYF. The CDR3 coding sequence is TGTGCCAGCAGGACTAGCGGGGGGCGGGTAGATACGCAGTATTTT.

The chain carries TRBV5-1 and TRBJ2-2; 10 bases are shared with TRBD1. The V and J ends lost 9 bases and 5 bases, in that order; junction bases with no gene match: 13. The CDR3 spans 16 residues. CDR1 SGHRS and CDR2 YFSETQ come from the germline V gene. The CDR3 region has the DNA TGCGCCACCGGGGATTTGACAGGGGGCGGAACCGGGGAGCTGTTTTTT. This gives the protein CATGDLTGGGTGELFF.

This clone was counted once. The chain links TRBV6-4 to TRBJ2-7; the D gene is possibly TRBD1 (6 bases). The CDR3 has 14 residues. The germline V gene has CDR1 MRHNA and CDR2 SNTAGT. V lost 3 bases, J lost 4 bases, and 13 bases lay in between. The CDR3 spells CASSEGGDEYEQYF. The DNA of the CDR3 is TGTGCCAGCAGTGAAGGGGGAGACGAATACGAGCAGTACTTC.

This rearrangement joins TRBV6-5 to TRBJ1-1, with D possibly TRBD1 on 6 matching bases. Trimming shortened V by 2 bases and J by 0 bases, and 13 bases separated the two germline ends. Germline V gene data show CDR1 as MNHEY and CDR2 as SVGAGI. This CDR3 is built from 16 residues. DNA for the CDR3: TGTGCCAGCAGTTACGACAGGCCTCCTATGAACACTGAAGCTTTCTTT. Protein sequence: CASSYDRPPMNTEAFF.

CDR3 region: CASRGDRDVHGYTF. DNA for the CDR3: TGTGCCAGTAGAGGGGACAGGGACGTACATGGCTACACCTTC. This chain uses TRBV19 with TRBJ1-2; 9 bases are a match to TRBD1. This CDR3 region has 14 residues. V gave up 6 bases and J gave up 6 bases; unmatched junction bases: 8. The germline gives CDR1 LNHDA, CDR2 SQIVND (reference sequence).